This T cell receptor (beta chain) stems from a study of STAT3 mutations in large granular lymphocyte leukemia. Study-level information: Among longitudinally sequenced T-LGLL patients, roughly half had canonical activating STAT3 mutations detected. Immunosuppressive therapy was given to more than half of T-LGLL patients.

Average productive template count per sample was approximately 41,000. Repertoires were generated with immunoSEQ multiplex PCR, while TCRdb's copy carries only in-frame clones and drops some. The sample shows around 13,000 clones, about 84% of them seen only once. In its sample, this clone is medium-sized. Its antigen is not identified. Study-level results: At least one immunodominant TCR beta clonotype appeared in every T-cell large granular lymphocyte leukemia patient.

The germline gives CDR1 LNHDA, CDR2 SQIVND (reference sequence). Trimming took off 3 bases at V and 0 bases at J, with 9 bases between the two ends. The CDR3 consists of 15 residues. The source of this sequence is a man between 60 and 75 years old with T-cell large granular lymphocyte leukemia. Some clones in this sample may be carry-over from other donors' samples. Material: peripheral blood mononuclear cells. The rearrangement joins TRBV19 to TRBJ1-3, with D hard to call. The CDR3 coding sequence is TGTGCCAGTAGTATCAGAGGGAACTCTGGAAACACCATATATTTT. Its translation is CASSIRGNSGNTIYF.